This passage covers 20 T cell receptor beta chains from one sample sequenced in a study of T cell responses to AZD1222 COVID-19 vaccine. TCRdb's table, derived via immunoSEQ multiplex PCR, lists solely in-frame clones and lacks some. The data show 40,000 to 60,000 clones, over 85% seen once. The input for sequencing was peripheral blood, taken 28 days after the second AZD1222 dose. The receptor source for this set is an adult who received the AZD1222 COVID-19 vaccine.

Only one count was recorded for this clone. V usage is TRBV4-3 and J usage is TRBJ2-2; 8 bases are shared with TRBD2. The germline V gene has CDR1 LGHNA and CDR2 YSLEER. The CDR3 runs to 19 residues. Trimming took 0 bases from V and 3 from J; bases not matched to a gene: 12. CDR3 protein: CASSQDKTPAAGDTGELFF. In nucleotides, the CDR3 is TGCGCCAGCAGCCAAGATAAGACTCCGGCAGCGGGAGACACCGGGGAGCTGTTTTTT.

The chain has TRBV3-1 (or the pseudogene TRBV3-2) and TRBJ2-7; TRBD2 aligns across 12 bases. Unmatched junction bases numbered 1, after V lost 5 bases and J lost 2 bases. This CDR3 comprises 14 residues. Germline V lookup: CDR1 LGHDT, CDR2 YNNKEL (reference sequence). CDR3 sequence: CASSSSGRAYEQYF. CDR3 in DNA: TGTGCCAGCAGCTCTAGCGGGAGGGCCTACGAGCAGTACTTC.

This clone occurred a few times. The chain couples TRBV9 to TRBJ1-3; no clear D. V lost 4 bases to trimming and J lost 0 bases, with 14 bases between them. Germline CDR1 is SGDLS and CDR2 is YYNGEE. The CDR3 is 16 amino acids. The CDR3 DNA is TGTGCCAGCAGCCCCCGTACGGGCAGCTCTGGAAACACCATATATTTT. Translating gives CASSPRTGSSGNTIYF.

This clone has a handful of counts. The rearrangement joins TRBV4-1 to TRBJ2-4, with a weak D call TRBD1 (5 bases). Trimming removed 5 bases from V and 0 bases from J, with 14 bases in between. Germline V gene lookup returns CDR1 MGHRA and CDR2 YSYEKL. This CDR3 is 16 amino acids long. The DNA of the CDR3 is TGCGCCAGCAGCTCGACAGCTACTCTAGCCAAAAACATTCAGTACTTC. Translated, it gives CASSSTATLAKNIQYF.

The rearrangement joins TRBV27 to TRBJ2-1; D is perhaps TRBD1 or TRBD2 (5 bases each). Germline V gene data show CDR1 as MNHEY and CDR2 as SMNVEV (reference sequence). This CDR3 comprises 12 residues. V was trimmed by 5 bases and J by 9 bases, leaving 11 bases between them. DNA for the CDR3: TGTGCCAGCAGTATAACGAGGGGTGAGCAGTTCTTC. Protein sequence: CASSITRGEQFF.

The chain joins TRBV7-9 to TRBJ1-1; the match to TRBD1 covers 9 bases. CDR3 size: 15 residues. Trimming cost V 6 bases and J 3 bases; bases outside gene matches: 8. In germline, CDR1 is SEHNR, CDR2 FQNEAQ (reference sequence). CDR3 in DNA: TGTGCCAGCAGACGTAAACAGGGGGCGGACACTGAAGCTTTCTTT. Its translation is CASRRKQGADTEAFF.

V gene TRBV5-1 combines with J gene TRBJ2-1; TRBD2 matches at 9 bases. The CDR3 has 17 residues. The trim removed 0 bases at V and 9 bases at J, leaving 13 bases unmatched. Per the germline V gene, CDR1 is SGHRS and CDR2 is YFSETQ. The CDR3 reads CASSLGKAGGPGPEQFF. CDR3 bases: TGCGCCAGCAGCTTGGGGAAAGCGGGAGGACCGGGGCCTGAGCAGTTCTTC.

The V and J genes are TRBV19 and TRBJ2-7, with 9 bases that match TRBD2. Trimming at V came to 6 bases and at J to 0 bases, leaving 6 bases not matched to a gene. The germline gives CDR1 LNHDA, CDR2 SQIVND (reference sequence). The CDR3 has 15 amino acids. The CDR3 loop reads CASSKTSGPSYEQYF. The CDR3 nucleotides are TGTGCCAGTAGCAAAACTAGCGGGCCCTCCTACGAGCAGTACTTC.

The chain employs TRBV2 and TRBJ1-5, with D hard to call. CDR1 and CDR2 (germline): SNHLY, FYNNEI. This CDR3 is built from 13 residues. V lost 6 bases and J 4 bases, leaving 10 bases between the germline ends. Here the CDR3 reads CASSVDRNQPQHF. As DNA, the CDR3 is TGTGCCAGCAGCGTGGACCGGAATCAGCCCCAGCATTTT.

The chain combines TRBV4-1 with TRBJ2-1; 11 bases fit TRBD2. Germline assignment: CDR1 MGHRA and CDR2 YSYEKL. The CDR3 length is 17 residues. Unmatched junction bases numbered 7, after V lost 3 bases and J lost 3 bases. CDR3 protein: CASSHTFGTSGYNEQFF. The CDR3 DNA sequence: TGCGCCAGCAGCCATACATTCGGGACTAGCGGCTACAATGAGCAGTTCTTC.

The CDR3 loop is CASSLGGGDTEAFF. In DNA, the CDR3 is TGCGCCAGCAGCTTAGGAGGGGGGGACACTGAAGCTTTCTTT. This chain joins TRBV5-1 and TRBJ1-1, with D possibly matching TRBD1 (6 bases). Germline V CDR1 and CDR2: SGHRS, YFSETQ. Trimming removed 2 bases at V and 3 bases at J, with 11 bases between. The CDR3 covers 14 residues.

The V gene is TRBV3-1 (or the pseudogene TRBV3-2), the J gene TRBJ2-2, with TRBD2 matching over 7 bases. Looked up from germline, CDR1 is LGHDT and CDR2 is YNNKEL (reference sequence). After removal of 7 bases from V and 7 bases from J, the junction contained 12 bases not matched to a gene. The CDR3 totals 15 residues. The CDR3 sequence is CASISGDGGSGELFF. The CDR3 nucleotides read TGTGCCAGCATCTCCGGGGACGGGGGGAGCGGGGAGCTGTTTTTT.

The genes are TRBV25-1 and TRBJ2-7, with D perhaps given as TRBD1 or TRBD2 (5 bases each). There are 13 residues in the CDR3. The germline V gene encodes CDR1 MGHDK and CDR2 SYGVNS. The germline V and J ends were trimmed by 3 bases and 2 bases, with 8 bases remaining between them. The CDR3 sequence: CASSDQGAYEQYF. The CDR3 nucleotides read TGTGCCAGCAGTGATCAGGGAGCCTACGAGCAGTACTTC.

J is TRBJ2-1 and V is TRBV24-1; no definite D call. V lost 0 bases to trimming and J lost 7 bases, with 6 bases between them. Germline V gene sequence: CDR1 KGHDR, CDR2 SFDVKD. CDR3 length: 13 amino acids. The CDR3 sequence is CATSDLGRNEQFF. CDR3 nucleotides: TGTGCCACCAGTGATTTGGGGCGGAATGAGCAGTTCTTC.

This sequence joins TRBV27 and TRBJ2-7; either TRBD1 or TRBD2 may fit D (6 bases each). Trimming removed 2 bases at V and 6 bases at J, with 14 bases between. Germline loops: CDR1 MNHEY, CDR2 SMNVEV (reference sequence). The CDR3 is made up of 14 amino acids. The CDR3 nucleotides read TGTGCCAGCAGTTTAAGGGGGGCCCTAATCGAGCAGTACTTC. It is translated as CASSLRGALIEQYF.

The chain links TRBV5-1 to TRBJ2-1; 7 bases agree with TRBD2. The CDR3 runs 16 residues. V lost 0 bases and J lost 7; bases outside the gene matches: 10. Germline loops: CDR1 SGHRS, CDR2 YFSETQ. DNA for the CDR3: TGCGCCAGCAGCTTGGAGGGAGGGTATATAGTAAATGAGCAGTTCTTC. Its protein product is CASSLEGGYIVNEQFF.

This clone was detected a few times. The V call is TRBV4-3, the J call TRBJ2-1, with D perhaps matching TRBD1 (6 bases). The CDR3 sequence is 16 residues long. The germline V gene has CDR1 LGHNA and CDR2 YSLEER. V dropped 0 bases and J dropped 4 bases, with 13 bases sitting between them. The CDR3 coding sequence is TGCGCCAGCAGCCAAGAACAGGGAGATCCTTACAATGAGCAGTTCTTC. Translation gives CASSQEQGDPYNEQFF.

This chain connects TRBV9 to TRBJ2-1; perhaps TRBD2 as D (6 bases). Per the germline V gene, CDR1 is SGDLS and CDR2 is YYNGEE. Trimming took 0 bases from V and 4 from J, leaving 14 bases between them. CDR3 length equals 16 residues. The CDR3: CASSVGSSGSYNEQFF. CDR3 sequence (DNA): TGTGCCAGCAGCGTAGGATCCAGCGGGTCTTACAATGAGCAGTTCTTC.

The chain recombines TRBV4-3 with TRBJ2-6; the match to TRBD2 covers 11 bases. V lost 4 bases, J lost 1 base, and 3 bases stayed unmatched. The CDR3 is made up of 17 amino acids. Looked up from germline, CDR1 is LGHNA and CDR2 is YSLEER. The CDR3 spells CASSRIAGGSGANVLTF. The DNA of the CDR3 is TGCGCCAGCAGCCGAATAGCGGGAGGGTCTGGGGCCAACGTCCTGACTTTC.

J is TRBJ2-2 and V is TRBV9; D is tentatively TRBD1 or TRBD2 (5 bases each). The V end lost 2 bases, the J end lost 3 bases, and 14 bases lay between the germline ends. This CDR3 is built from 16 residues. The germline V gene encodes CDR1 SGDLS and CDR2 YYNGEE. CDR3 in amino acids: CASSVGPAVDTGELFF. The CDR3 nucleotides are TGTGCCAGCAGCGTGGGACCCGCCGTCGACACCGGGGAGCTGTTTTTT.